This entry is about one T cell receptor beta chain. The target antigen is unknown. The same CDR3 is also encoded by other DNA sequences in this sample. This entry comes from a study of Ad26.COV2.S vaccination and SARS-CoV-2 variants. About the study: The donor participated in the COV1001 trial, in its Ad26.COV2.S arm.

Treatment defined: over 15 received Ad26.COV2.S at low or high dose, single or two shots; several received placebo; per-sample allocation not given. Day 63 after the first injection of vaccine or placebo was the sampling time. Produced via immunoSEQ multiplex PCR; TCRdb's table is partial and in-frame only. The sample has about 400,000 clones, about 91% seen once; the top ten hold 1.5% to 2%. CDR3 length: 11 residues. Trimming pared 9 bases from V and 5 bases from J, leaving 10 bases between. The germline V gene has CDR1 MNHEY and CDR2 SMNVEV (reference sequence). Findings of the study overall: Substantial breadth was reportedly displayed by spike-specific CD8+ and CD4+ T cell responses after vaccination.

This sequence originates from a person between 18 and 65 years old who received the Ad26.COV2.S COVID-19 vaccine or a placebo. Sequencing was performed on peripheral blood, taken in a trial of Ad26.COV2.S vaccine versus placebo. The chain couples TRBV27 to TRBJ2-5; D not certain. CDR3 coding DNA: TGTGCCAGTCGAAAGAGGGAGACCCAGTACTTC. As protein: CASRKRETQYF.